This TCR beta chain was identified in a study of T cells in Graves' hyperthyroidism and ophthalmopathy. A word on this clonotype: Germline and junction disagree at one end, which may indicate a read error.

Among ophthalmopathy patients, the Clinical Activity Score reached at least 3, the NOSPECS grade reached at least 4, and duration remained under 3 months. What was amplified from RNA transcripts were TCR beta CDR3 regions. RT-PCR in the first round (using the HTBI primer set) targeted the TCR CDR3. TCRdb independently ran MiXCR on the multiplex PCR reads; one entry per CDR3 protein. This repertoire shows about 380,000 distinct CDR3 sequences, approximately 17% found once; its top ten account for 35% to 45%. The TCR sequence derives from a man younger than 35 with Graves' ophthalmopathy. Sequenced sample: blood.

In DNA form, the CDR3 reads TGTGCCAGCAGTTCCCTCCCCTCCCGAAGTTCCTATAATCCACCCCTCCACTTT. This gives the protein CASSSLPSRSSYNPPLHF. V usage is TRBV6-9 and J usage is TRBJ1-6; D unresolved. The CDR3 sequence is 18 residues long. Germline assignment: CDR1 MNHGY and CDR2 SVAAGI.